The TCR beta chain described here comes from a study of blood T cell repertoires in COVID-19. Study information: Acute-phase and convalescent COVID-19 samples originated in the United States, Italy and Spain.

Germline lookup yields CDR1 SEHNR and CDR2 FQNEAQ (reference sequence). Trimming removed 6 bases from V and 5 bases from J; junction bases left unmatched: 10. The CDR3 extends over 16 amino acids. Libraries were prepared by immunoSEQ multiplex PCR; TCRdb keeps only in-frame clonotypes and omits some of them. The sample includes 280,000 or so clones, around 89% of them seen just once. Sequenced: peripheral blood. This chain connects TRBV7-9 to TRBJ1-1, with 12 bases aligning to TRBD1. This sequence originates from a young woman who had recovered from COVID-19. The CDR3 sequence: CASSPGQGARITEAFF. CDR3 sequence (DNA): TGTGCCAGCAGTCCGGGACAGGGGGCGCGGATAACTGAAGCTTTCTTT.